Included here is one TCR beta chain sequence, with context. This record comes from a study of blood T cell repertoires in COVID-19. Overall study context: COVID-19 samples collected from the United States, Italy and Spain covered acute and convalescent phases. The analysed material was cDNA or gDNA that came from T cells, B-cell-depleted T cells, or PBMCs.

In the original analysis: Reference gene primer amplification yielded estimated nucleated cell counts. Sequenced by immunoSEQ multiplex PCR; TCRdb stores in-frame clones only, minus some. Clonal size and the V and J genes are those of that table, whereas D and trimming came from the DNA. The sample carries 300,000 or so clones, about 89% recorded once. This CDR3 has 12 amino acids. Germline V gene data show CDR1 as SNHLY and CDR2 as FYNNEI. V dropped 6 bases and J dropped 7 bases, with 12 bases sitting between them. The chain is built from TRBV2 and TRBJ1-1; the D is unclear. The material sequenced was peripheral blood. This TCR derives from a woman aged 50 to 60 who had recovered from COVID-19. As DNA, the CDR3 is TGTGCCAGCAGAACCTCGCGGGGTGAAGCTTTCTTT. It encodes CASRTSRGEAFF.